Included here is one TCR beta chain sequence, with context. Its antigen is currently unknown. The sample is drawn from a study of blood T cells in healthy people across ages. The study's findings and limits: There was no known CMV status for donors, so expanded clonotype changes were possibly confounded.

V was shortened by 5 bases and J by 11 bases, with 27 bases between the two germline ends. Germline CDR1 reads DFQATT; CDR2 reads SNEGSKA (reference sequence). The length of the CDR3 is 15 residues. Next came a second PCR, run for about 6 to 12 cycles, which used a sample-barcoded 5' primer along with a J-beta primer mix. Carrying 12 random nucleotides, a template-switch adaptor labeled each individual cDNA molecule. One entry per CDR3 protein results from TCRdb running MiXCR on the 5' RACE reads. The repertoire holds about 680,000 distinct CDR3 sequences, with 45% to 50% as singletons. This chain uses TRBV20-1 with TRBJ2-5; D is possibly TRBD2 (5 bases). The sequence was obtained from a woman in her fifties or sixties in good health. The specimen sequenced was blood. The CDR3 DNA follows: TGCAGTGCTGCAGAACCCAGCGGCAGGTACAATGAGCAGTACTTC. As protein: CSAAEPSGRYNEQYF.